This TCR beta chain comes out of a study of blood T cells in healthy people across ages (dated by TCRdb to 2015 to 2017). Study-wide context: In model experiments, roughly one uniquely barcoded TCR beta cDNA molecule per two T cells was captured by template switching. To track age-related changes in TCR beta repertoire diversity, the study relied on deep sequencing normalized with unique cDNA molecular identifiers. Donors were grouped into four age groups: young (average approximately 16 years), middle-aged (about 40), aged (approximately 58) and long-lived (approximately 81). To avoid experimental bias, donors of different ages were spread randomly across the sequencing lanes. Using the same blood draw, the study looked at two additional independent replicas of 1 million unique cDNA reads for two donors, one aged 18 to 29 and the other aged 80 or older.

Trimming removed 5 bases from V and 6 bases from J; the gene matches leave 15 bases unexplained. Reading from cysteine to phenylalanine, the CDR3 counts 17 amino acids. CDR3 DNA is the only sequence kept; it has 51 bases, read in frame from the first base. The germline V gene encodes CDR1 LNHNV and CDR2 YYDKDF (reference sequence). This clonotype was recorded a few times. The antigen this receptor binds is unknown. Per-base quality was not reported, and no clone a single base away is much larger than it. The library was prepared using 5' RACE. The run used an Illumina HiSeq 2500. A second 7 to 11 cycle PCR used a sample-barcoded 5' primer and a J-beta primer mix. A unique molecular identifier was introduced onto each TCR beta cDNA molecule by a template-switch 5' adaptor carrying 12 random nucleotides. At least 2.5 million CDR3-containing paired-end reads were obtained from each sample. First-strand cDNA synthesis was performed from all RNA using the Mint cDNA synthesis kit, with priming by a TRBC-specific oligonucleotide. Following uracil-DNA glycosylase treatment, a first 18-cycle PCR with universal primers M1SS and BC2_uni_R was performed on all cDNA. Per the source publication's procedure: For normalization, 1 million high-quality reads, each with a distinct molecular identifier, were randomly selected from each sample. Instead of being binned into consensus sequences, reads with shared molecular identifiers were discarded. MiTCR, run with a Q25 quality threshold and the strictest error-elimination algorithm, handled CDR3 identification, clonotype clustering and error correction. Lower-bound total TCR beta diversity was estimated with a nonparametric unseen species model using Euler transformation. TCRdb trimmed public reads at Q25 via fastp, called clones via MiXCR and kept in-frame beta chains. Identical CDR3 proteins give one entry, which carries the most common genes and DNA. For this entry, the V and J calls and clone size follow TCRdb and not the study's own pipeline. The sample data list 700,000 to 850,000 distinct CDR3 sequences, and roughly 50% of these were observed just once. The ten largest clones represent about 38% of the sample.

On the study overall, not on this receptor specifically: The long-lived group showed more naive CD4+ T cells, fewer expanded clones and increased TCR diversity than the aged group, suggesting age selection. There was a strong correlation between observed TCR beta diversity and the percentage of naive T cells measured by flow cytometry. Estimates of total diversity from one million sequenced T cells were regarded as lower bounds and underestimates. Because donor CMV infection status was unknown, age-related changes in expanded clonotypes were potentially confounded. Bulk unsorted PBMC profiling prevented conclusive comparison of naive and antigen-experienced compartments. As age increased, observed TCR beta diversity per million T cells dropped in a roughly linear way, and a significant reduction was already evident by age approximately 40.

Donors were 35 to 40 systemically healthy Caucasian individuals from Russia aged roughly 6 to 90 years. Each donor gave approximately 9.3 milliliters of peripheral blood, collected into EDTA-treated Vacutainer tubes. Ficoll-Paque density-gradient centrifugation was used to isolate PBMCs, with at least 6 million obtained per sample. Total RNA was extracted from PBMCs with Trizol reagent, with at least 6 micrograms obtained per sample. For every donor, flow cytometry on a PBMC aliquot measured the percentage of naive CD45RAhigh/CD27high T cells. The sample taken for sequencing was blood. The rearranged chain carries TRBV15 and TRBJ2-7, with TRBD2 identical over 11 junction bases. This receptor was identified in a man of 80 years or more in good health. The DNA sequence is TGTGCCACCAGCGTCGACCCGACTAGCGGGAATCGGGGCGAGCAGTACTTC. Translated, it reads CATSVDPTSGNRGEQYF.